This paragraph covers one T cell receptor (beta chain) sequence. Its antigen is not known. The entry originates in a study of beta chain features in type 1 diabetes. Study results and caveats: The study found moderately but significantly shorter TCRB CDR3s in all four CD4+ subsets of Type 1 diabetes patients.

The entirety of the isolated RNA underwent reverse transcription, so expressed TCRB transcripts were sequenced. Method: immunoSEQ multiplex PCR; TCRdb's copy keeps in-frame clones and lacks some. The profile covers around 180,000 clones, with approximately 7.9% appearing a single time and approximately 0.54% taken by the ten largest. CDR1 is MNHEY, CDR2 SMNVEV, per germline (reference sequence). Trimming cost V 5 bases and J 3 bases; bases outside gene matches: 10. The CDR3 runs to 16 residues. Sequencing was done on a sample of central memory CD4+ T cells from blood. The chain carries TRBV27 and TRBJ1-5; TRBD1 matches at 7 bases. The origin of this receptor is a man aged 18 to 30 with type 1 diabetes. The DNA for the CDR3 is TGTGCCAGCAGTCCTACTACGACAGGGTTCAATCAGCCCCAGCATTTT. It is translated as CASSPTTTGFNQPQHF.